This record covers a single TCR beta chain. What it binds is unknown. These data are taken from a study of shared clonotypes between healthy human individuals. Study findings and constraints: Large sequencing depth failed to make sorted-subset sequencing complete, rarefaction showed.

CDR3 length: 15 amino acids. V was clipped by 4 bases and J by 3 bases, with 14 bases between them. Germline CDR1 SGDLS, CDR2 YYNGEE. Samples underwent the assay at deep level. The data were produced by immunoSEQ multiplex PCR, yet TCRdb's version contains in-frame clones alone and is incomplete. The sample lists about 2.1 million clones, 93% occurring once. Naive-designated CD8 cells lacked CD45RO, were positively enriched for CCR7, and omitted terminally differentiated effector memory CD45RA+ cells. This chain links TRBV9 with TRBJ1-5; weak D call: TRBD1 (5 bases). The TCR comes from a young man in good health. Some clones in this sample may be carry-over from other donors' samples. Sequenced sample: naive CD8+ T cells from PBMCs. The CDR3: CASSSRDSLNQPQHF. In DNA, the CDR3 is TGTGCCAGCAGCTCCCGAGACAGTCTCAATCAGCCCCAGCATTTT. The complete variable domain, with remaining parts taken from reference TRBV9 and TRBJ1-5, reads DSGVTQTPKHLITATGQRVTLRCSPRSGDLSVYWYQQSLDQGLQFLIQYYNGEERAKGNILERFSAQQFPDLHSELNLSSLELGDSALYFCASSSRDSLNQPQHFGDGTRLSIL.